This T cell receptor (beta chain) was captured in a study of cytomegalovirus exposure and HLA in healthy donors. Worth noting for this clone: Its matching antigen is unknown.

Primers for the PCR totalled 60 Vbeta and 13 Jbeta. Some clones are missing from TCRdb's copy, which holds only in-frame ones; the method was immunoSEQ multiplex PCR. Seen in this sample are some 42,000 clones; the ten most common clones hold less than 1.5%. Findings and caveats of the study: Later analysis revealed greater clonal expansion in HLA-associated TCR beta chains than in equally common others.

V gave up 4 bases and J gave up 2 bases; unmatched junction bases: 3. Per the germline V gene, CDR1 is SGHRS and CDR2 is YFSETQ. The CDR3 has 14 amino acids. The specimen sequenced was PBMCs. This rearrangement joins TRBV5-1 to TRBJ2-7; 10 nucleotides agree with TRBD2. The TCR originated in a man aged 25-40 years in good health and CMV-seronegative. CDR3 nucleotides: TGCGCCAGCAGCGTAAGCGGGAGGGCCTACGAGCAGTACTTC. This codes for CASSVSGRAYEQYF.